This T cell receptor (beta chain) comes out of a study of blood T cell repertoires in COVID-19. As for the study in general: The United States, Italy and Spain were the sources of the acute and convalescent COVID-19 samples. The cDNA or gDNA used as material had been derived from T cells, B-cell-depleted T cells, or PBMCs.

Authors' processing steps: Reference gene primers were amplified, and this amplification served to estimate nucleated cell counts. Sequenced by immunoSEQ multiplex PCR; TCRdb stores in-frame clones only, minus some. D and trimming were read from the DNA, whereas the V and J calls and clone size are those reported in that table. This repertoire shows 130,000 or so clones, about 88% found once; its top ten account for approximately 17%. CDR1 is MNHEY and CDR2 is SMNVEV in the germline V gene (reference sequence). V gave up 2 bases and J gave up 5 bases; unmatched junction bases: 4. The CDR3 is 14 amino acids.

The TCR was taken from a woman older than 75 with acute or convalescent COVID-19. Specimen: peripheral blood. The chain joins TRBV27 to TRBJ1-1, with TRBD1 identical over 8 bases. The CDR3: CASSLGRGPTEAFF. CDR3 in DNA: TGTGCCAGCAGTTTAGGCAGGGGGCCAACTGAAGCTTTCTTT.